The T cell receptor beta chain under discussion was sequenced for a study of blood T cell repertoires in COVID-19. Comment on this clone: Other DNA sequences in this specimen translate into the identical CDR3.

This table comes from immunoSEQ multiplex PCR, and its TCRdb copy is limited to in-frame clones, with some not included. The sample holds hundreds of thousands of clones, roughly nine tenths seen once. The ends lost 3 bases at V and 3 bases at J; junction bases unmatched: 5. The length of the CDR3 is 15 residues. In germline, CDR1 is SGHVS, CDR2 FQNEAQ. The receptor's source is a man younger than 30 who had recovered from COVID-19. The sequencing sample was made of PBMCs or T cells enriched from blood (not recorded which). The chain has TRBV7-8 and TRBJ2-7; 10 bases match TRBD1. CDR3 region: CASSFRDRGFYEQYF. The CDR3 region has the DNA TGTGCCAGCAGCTTCCGGGACAGGGGTTTCTACGAGCAGTACTTC. Using reference TRBV7-8 and TRBJ2-7 for the parts outside the CDR3, the full variable domain is GAGVSQSPRYKVAKRGQDVALRCDPISGHVSLFWYQQALGQGPEFLTYFQNEAQLDKSGLPSDRFFAERPEGSVSTLKIQRTQQEDSAVYLCASSFRDRGFYEQYFGPGTRLTVT.